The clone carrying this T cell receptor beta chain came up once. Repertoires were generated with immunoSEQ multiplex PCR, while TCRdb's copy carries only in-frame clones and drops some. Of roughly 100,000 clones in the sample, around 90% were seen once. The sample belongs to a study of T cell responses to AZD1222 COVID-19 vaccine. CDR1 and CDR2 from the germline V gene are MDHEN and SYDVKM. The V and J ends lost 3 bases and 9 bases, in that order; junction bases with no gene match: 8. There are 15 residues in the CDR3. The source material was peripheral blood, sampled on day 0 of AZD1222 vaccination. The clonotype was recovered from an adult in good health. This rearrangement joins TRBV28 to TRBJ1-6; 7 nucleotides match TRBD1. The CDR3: CASSFQGGWTSPLHF. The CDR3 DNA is TGTGCCAGCAGTTTCCAGGGGGGCTGGACTTCACCCCTCCACTTT.